These T cell receptor beta chains were read from a single sample in a study of shared clonotypes between healthy human individuals. Method: immunoSEQ multiplex PCR; TCRdb's copy keeps in-frame clones and lacks some. The sample has 980,000 or so clones, more than 75% seen once. Sequencing was carried out using memory CD4+ T cells sorted from blood. All receptors come from a young man in good health. Both conserved end residues are part of each CDR3. The D gene is left open where the match is weak. Clone sizes are given selectively: once, few, many, or a class where the clone is expanded.

cdr3_nt: TGCGCCAGCAGCTTCGCCAGGGGGGGCACTGAAGCTTTCTTT; cdr3_aa: CASSFARGGTEAFF; clone_size: NA; d_call: TRBD1; j_call: TRBJ1-1; v_call: TRBV5-1
cdr3_nt: TGTGCCTGGAGAACCAATTACAGGGTAGGGAATTCACCCCTCCACTTT; cdr3_aa: CAWRTNYRVGNSPLHF; clone_size: NA; d_call: NA; j_call: TRBJ1-6; v_call: TRBV30
cdr3_nt: TGTGCCAGCAGTACCGGGCTCTGGACTGAAGCTTTCTTT; cdr3_aa: CASSTGLWTEAFF; clone_size: few; d_call: NA; j_call: TRBJ1-1; v_call: TRBV2
cdr3_nt: TGTGCCAGCAGACAACATTGGGACTATGGCTACACCTTC; cdr3_aa: CASRQHWDYGYTF; clone_size: NA; d_call: NA; j_call: TRBJ1-2; v_call: TRBV6-5
cdr3_nt: TGTGCCAGCAGCTTGGCTAGGGCTCTGAACACTGAAGCTTTCTTT; cdr3_aa: CASSLARALNTEAFF; clone_size: NA; d_call: NA; j_call: TRBJ1-1; v_call: TRBV5-4
cdr3_nt: TGTGCCAGCAGGGACCGGGACAGGGGGCAGGCTTTCTTT; cdr3_aa: CASRDRDRGQAFF; clone_size: NA; d_call: TRBD1; j_call: TRBJ1-1; v_call: TRBV6-1
cdr3_nt: TGCAGCGCAAACAGGGGGCTGGACGAGCAGTACTTC; cdr3_aa: CSANRGLDEQYF; clone_size: once; d_call: TRBD1; j_call: TRBJ2-7; v_call: TRBV29-1
cdr3_nt: TGTGCCAGCACCTCCGGGACGGGGAACACTGAAGCTTTCTTT; cdr3_aa: CASTSGTGNTEAFF; clone_size: few; d_call: NA; j_call: TRBJ1-1; v_call: TRBV6-5
cdr3_nt: TGTGCCATCAGTGGGTCAGGGATGATCTCTGAAGCTTTCTTT; cdr3_aa: CAISGSGMISEAFF; clone_size: NA; d_call: NA; j_call: TRBJ1-1; v_call: TRBV10-3
cdr3_nt: TGTGCCAGCAGCTCTACTGGACAGGGAGGGAAGGAGACCCAGTACTTC; cdr3_aa: CASSSTGQGGKETQYF; clone_size: once; d_call: NA; j_call: TRBJ2-5; v_call: TRBV5-6
cdr3_nt: TGTGCCAGCAGTTGGACACCAAAGGTGAACACTGAAGCTTTCTTT; cdr3_aa: CASSWTPKVNTEAFF; clone_size: NA; d_call: NA; j_call: TRBJ1-1; v_call: TRBV27
cdr3_nt: TGTGCCAGCAGCCCGACTAGTTTGGAGACCCAGTACTTC; cdr3_aa: CASSPTSLETQYF; clone_size: few; d_call: NA; j_call: TRBJ2-5; v_call: TRBV5-4
cdr3_nt: TGTGCCAGCAGCACGACAGGGCGGTGGGATAATTCACCCCTCCACTTT; cdr3_aa: CASSTTGRWDNSPLHF; clone_size: NA; d_call: TRBD1; j_call: TRBJ1-6; v_call: TRBV13
cdr3_nt: TGCGCCAGCAGTCTACGCTCCGGGGCACCGGGACTAGCGGGGTACAATGAGCAGTTCTTC; cdr3_aa: CASSLRSGAPGLAGYNEQFF; clone_size: NA; d_call: TRBD2; j_call: TRBJ2-1; v_call: TRBV5-1
cdr3_nt: TGCGCCAGCAGCTTCGTGGACAGCCGAGAGACCCAGTACTTC; cdr3_aa: CASSFVDSRETQYF; clone_size: NA; d_call: NA; j_call: TRBJ2-5; v_call: TRBV5-1
cdr3_nt: TGTGCCAGCAGTTTACAGGGGGCCAAAAACATTCAGTACTTC; cdr3_aa: CASSLQGAKNIQYF; clone_size: NA; d_call: NA; j_call: TRBJ2-4; v_call: TRBV28
cdr3_nt: TGCGCCAGCAGCGGGGGTTTAGGGGGTAATGAAAAACTGTTTTTT; cdr3_aa: CASSGGLGGNEKLFF; clone_size: NA; d_call: NA; j_call: TRBJ1-4; v_call: TRBV5-1
cdr3_nt: TGTGCCAGCAGTGGCAGCAATCAGCCCCAGCATTTT; cdr3_aa: CASSGSNQPQHF; clone_size: few; d_call: NA; j_call: TRBJ1-5; v_call: TRBV2
cdr3_nt: TGTGCCAGCTCACCACCCGTCGGGTCCGAGAATGAAAAACTGTTTTTT; cdr3_aa: CASSPPVGSENEKLFF; clone_size: NA; d_call: NA; j_call: TRBJ1-4; v_call: TRBV18